This is a list of T cell receptor beta chains from one sample in a study of Graves' ophthalmopathy and Graves' hyperthyroidism. TCRdb called the multiplex PCR reads again in MiXCR, with one record for every CDR3 protein. The sample includes some 39,000 distinct CDR3 sequences, roughly 49% seen only once; the top ten take approximately 30%. The specimen sequenced was peripheral blood. These receptors were taken from an adult woman with stable Graves' hyperthyroidism. Each CDR3 is given with its conserved first and last residue. D genes are given only for firm matches. The listing skips clone size in some rows; elsewhere it reads once, few, many or a size class.

j_call: TRBJ2-7
d_call: TRBD1
v_call: TRBV7-3
clone_size: NA
cdr3_aa: CASSPWTGAYEQYF
cdr3_nt: TGTGCCAGCAGCCCGTGGACAGGGGCCTACGAGCAGTACTTC

j_call: TRBJ1-6
d_call: TRBD1
v_call: TRBV28
clone_size: many
cdr3_aa: CASSLISGQGGNSPLHF
cdr3_nt: TGTGCCAGCAGTCTCATTTCGGGACAGGGGGGTAATTCACCCCTCCACTTT

j_call: TRBJ2-7
d_call: TRBD1
v_call: TRBV11-1
clone_size: NA
cdr3_aa: CASSYTGTGVNEQYF
cdr3_nt: TGTGCCAGCAGTTACACCGGGACAGGGGTGAACGAGCAGTACTTC

j_call: TRBJ2-5
d_call: TRBD1
v_call: TRBV2
clone_size: NA
cdr3_aa: CASTGQGRQETQYF
cdr3_nt: TGTGCCAGCACGGGACAGGGGAGGCAAGAGACCCAGTACTTC

j_call: TRBJ2-7
d_call: NA
v_call: TRBV20-1
clone_size: many
cdr3_aa: CSATQGGGRNEQYF
cdr3_nt: TGCAGTGCTACCCAAGGAGGGGGGAGGAACGAGCAGTACTTC

j_call: TRBJ2-5
d_call: NA
v_call: TRBV5-1
clone_size: many
cdr3_aa: CASSLKGWEETQYF
cdr3_nt: TGCGCCAGCAGCTTGAAGGGGTGGGAAGAGACCCAGTACTTC

j_call: TRBJ2-5
d_call: TRBD2
v_call: TRBV29-1
clone_size: NA
cdr3_aa: CSVRWLAGVETQYF
cdr3_nt: TGCAGCGTTCGTTGGCTAGCGGGAGTCGAGACCCAGTACTTC

j_call: TRBJ2-2
d_call: TRBD2
v_call: TRBV6-5
clone_size: many
cdr3_aa: CASRITSASSTGELFF
cdr3_nt: TGTGCCAGCAGGATAACTAGCGCGAGCTCCACCGGGGAGCTGTTTTTT

j_call: TRBJ2-7
d_call: NA
v_call: TRBV6-6
clone_size: NA
cdr3_aa: CASAGGPSEQYF
cdr3_nt: TGTGCCAGCGCCGGAGGGCCAAGCGAGCAGTACTTC

j_call: TRBJ1-1
d_call: TRBD1
v_call: TRBV7-8
clone_size: NA
cdr3_aa: CASSHQTGDTEAFF
cdr3_nt: TGTGCCAGCAGCCACCAGACAGGGGACACTGAAGCTTTCTTT

j_call: TRBJ2-5
d_call: TRBD2
v_call: TRBV7-8
clone_size: few
cdr3_aa: CASSLSGSLETQYF
cdr3_nt: TGTGCCAGCAGCTTAAGCGGGAGCCTAGAGACCCAGTACTTC

j_call: TRBJ2-7
d_call: TRBD2
v_call: TRBV5-6
clone_size: few
cdr3_aa: CASSSGLASEQYF
cdr3_nt: TGTGCCAGCAGCTCCGGACTAGCGAGCGAGCAGTACTTC

j_call: TRBJ1-1
d_call: NA
v_call: TRBV13
clone_size: many
cdr3_aa: CASSLARVNAFF
cdr3_nt: TGTGCCAGCAGCTTAGCTCGTGTGAATGCTTTCTTT

j_call: TRBJ1-4
d_call: TRBD1
v_call: TRBV29-1
clone_size: NA
cdr3_aa: CSVGGDRAEKLFF
cdr3_nt: TGCAGCGTTGGGGGGGACAGGGCTGAAAAACTGTTTTTT

j_call: TRBJ2-3
d_call: TRBD1
v_call: TRBV20-1
clone_size: NA
cdr3_aa: CSASGQGPDTQYF
cdr3_nt: TGCAGTGCTAGCGGACAGGGGCCAGATACGCAGTATTTT

j_call: TRBJ2-6
d_call: TRBD1
v_call: TRBV7-8
clone_size: few
cdr3_aa: CASSSQGALGANVLTF
cdr3_nt: TGTGCCAGCAGCTCCCAGGGGGCGCTTGGGGCCAACGTCCTGACTTTC

j_call: TRBJ1-2
d_call: TRBD1
v_call: TRBV29-1
clone_size: once
cdr3_aa: CSVAQGEGESYGYTF
cdr3_nt: TGCAGCGTTGCCCAGGGGGAAGGGGAATCCTATGGCTACACCTTC

j_call: TRBJ2-5
d_call: TRBD2
v_call: TRBV7-2
clone_size: NA
cdr3_aa: CASSYSGRPQETQYF
cdr3_nt: TGTGCCAGCAGCTATAGCGGGAGGCCGCAAGAGACCCAGTACTTC

j_call: TRBJ2-5
d_call: TRBD2
v_call: TRBV7-2
clone_size: NA
cdr3_aa: CASSGLAGRQETQYF
cdr3_nt: TGTGCCAGCAGCGGACTAGCGGGACGACAAGAGACCCAGTACTTC

j_call: TRBJ2-7
d_call: TRBD2
v_call: TRBV20-1
clone_size: NA
cdr3_aa: CSAKGLAGPPYEQYF
cdr3_nt: TGCAGTGCCAAGGGACTAGCGGGACCACCCTACGAGCAGTACTTC

j_call: TRBJ2-7
d_call: TRBD2
v_call: TRBV9
clone_size: NA
cdr3_aa: CASSVSSGLAYEQYF
cdr3_nt: TGTGCCAGCAGCGTCTCTAGCGGGCTAGCCTACGAGCAGTACTTC

j_call: TRBJ1-2
d_call: NA
v_call: TRBV29-1
clone_size: many
cdr3_aa: CSVGDLRGDGYTF
cdr3_nt: TGCAGCGTTGGCGATCTACGGGGAGATGGCTACACCTTC

j_call: TRBJ2-7
d_call: NA
v_call: TRBV7-9
clone_size: NA
cdr3_aa: CASSFYICSARVTYEQYF
cdr3_nt: NA

j_call: TRBJ1-6
d_call: NA
v_call: TRBV7-2
clone_size: NA
cdr3_aa: CASSQTIKMDLHF
cdr3_nt: TGTGCCAGCAGCCAGACGATTAAAATGGACCTCCACTTT

j_call: TRBJ1-5
d_call: NA
v_call: TRBV12-3/TRBV12-4
clone_size: many
cdr3_aa: CASTLQGRNQPQHF
cdr3_nt: TGTGCCAGCACCCTCCAGGGGCGCAATCAGCCCCAGCATTTT

j_call: TRBJ1-5
d_call: NA
v_call: TRBV11-2
clone_size: many
cdr3_aa: CASSLEHSNQPQHF
cdr3_nt: TGTGCCAGCAGCTTGGAACACAGCAATCAGCCCCAGCATTTT

j_call: TRBJ1-5
d_call: NA
v_call: TRBV2
clone_size: many
cdr3_aa: CASTQDSPGQPQHF
cdr3_nt: TGTGCCAGCACGCAGGACAGTCCGGGACAGCCCCAGCATTTT

j_call: TRBJ1-2
d_call: NA
v_call: TRBV6-5
clone_size: many
cdr3_aa: CASSYLLTYGYTF
cdr3_nt: TGTGCCAGCAGTTATCTTCTTACCTATGGCTACACCTTC

j_call: TRBJ2-7
d_call: TRBD2
v_call: TRBV5-4
clone_size: NA
cdr3_aa: CAGSPGTSGFYEQYF
cdr3_nt: TGTGCCGGCAGCCCGGGGACTAGTGGATTTTACGAGCAGTACTTC

j_call: TRBJ2-5
d_call: TRBD1
v_call: TRBV20-1
clone_size: NA
cdr3_aa: CSASHGQEYF
cdr3_nt: TGCAGTGCCAGTCATGGACAGGAGTACTTC

j_call: TRBJ2-7
d_call: NA
v_call: TRBV7-9
clone_size: once
cdr3_aa: CASSFHDRLPDF
cdr3_nt: TGTGCCAGCAGCTTCCACGACCGCCTACCGGACTTC

j_call: TRBJ1-1
d_call: NA
v_call: TRBV20-1
clone_size: NA
cdr3_aa: CSASQWTDNTEAFF
cdr3_nt: TGCAGTGCTAGCCAATGGACGGATAACACTGAAGCTTTCTTT

j_call: TRBJ1-2
d_call: TRBD1
v_call: TRBV20-1
clone_size: NA
cdr3_aa: CSAPNTDRGIYGYTF
cdr3_nt: TGCAGTGCCCCCAACACGGACAGGGGGATCTATGGCTACACCTTC

j_call: TRBJ1-1
d_call: TRBD1
v_call: TRBV19
clone_size: NA
cdr3_aa: CASTRRGQMNTEAFF
cdr3_nt: TGTGCCAGTACCCGGCGGGGACAGATGAACACTGAAGCTTTCTTT

j_call: TRBJ1-2
d_call: NA
v_call: TRBV7-2
clone_size: NA
cdr3_aa: CASSLVSGGGNYGYTF
cdr3_nt: TGTGCCAGCAGCTTGGTCTCCGGGGGCGGGAACTATGGCTACACCTTC

j_call: TRBJ2-6
d_call: NA
v_call: TRBV4-2
clone_size: many
cdr3_aa: CASSQDPGTGANVLTF
cdr3_nt: TGTGCCAGCAGCCAAGACCCGGGGACTGGGGCCAACGTCCTGACTTTC

j_call: TRBJ2-2
d_call: NA
v_call: TRBV9
clone_size: many
cdr3_aa: CASSVTVTGELFF
cdr3_nt: TGTGCCAGCAGCGTAACTGTGACCGGGGAGCTGTTTTTT

j_call: TRBJ2-5
d_call: TRBD2
v_call: TRBV9
clone_size: many
cdr3_aa: CASSVGLAGGGGQETQYF
cdr3_nt: TGTGCCAGCAGCGTAGGATTAGCGGGAGGGGGGGGCCAAGAGACCCAGTACTTC

j_call: TRBJ1-2
d_call: TRBD1
v_call: TRBV7-9
clone_size: many
cdr3_aa: CASSEQGAFGYTF
cdr3_nt: TGTGCCAGCAGTGAACAGGGGGCTTTTGGCTACACCTTC

j_call: TRBJ2-7
d_call: TRBD1
v_call: TRBV28
clone_size: many
cdr3_aa: CASSFRDRGGDEQYF
cdr3_nt: TGTGCCAGCAGTTTCCGGGACAGGGGCGGCGACGAGCAGTACTTC

j_call: TRBJ1-6
d_call: NA
v_call: TRBV2
clone_size: few
cdr3_aa: CASIGQWNSPLHF
cdr3_nt: TGTGCCAGCATCGGTCAGTGGAATTCACCCCTCCACTTT

j_call: TRBJ2-5
d_call: TRBD2
v_call: TRBV7-9
clone_size: NA
cdr3_aa: CASPTSGRPQETQYF
cdr3_nt: TGTGCCAGCCCTACTAGCGGGAGACCCCAAGAGACCCAGTACTTC

j_call: TRBJ2-7
d_call: NA
v_call: TRBV2
clone_size: NA
cdr3_aa: CASMRPMGTDEQYF
cdr3_nt: TGTGCCAGCATGCGGCCTATGGGCACCGACGAGCAGTACTTC

j_call: TRBJ1-2
d_call: NA
v_call: TRBV25-1
clone_size: NA
cdr3_aa: CASSGTNYGYTF
cdr3_nt: TGTGCCAGCAGTGGGACTAACTATGGCTACACCTTC

j_call: TRBJ2-2
d_call: NA
v_call: TRBV7-2
clone_size: NA
cdr3_aa: CASSRDGNTGELFF
cdr3_nt: TGTGCCAGCAGCCGCGACGGGAACACCGGGGAGCTGTTTTTT

j_call: TRBJ1-5
d_call: TRBD1
v_call: TRBV7-9
clone_size: NA
cdr3_aa: CASSLQGINQPRHF
cdr3_nt: TGTGCCAGCAGTTTACAGGGGATCAATCAGCCCCGGCATTTT

j_call: TRBJ1-1
d_call: TRBD1
v_call: TRBV30
clone_size: many
cdr3_aa: CAWSRQGNTEAFF
cdr3_nt: TGTGCCTGGAGTCGACAGGGGAACACTGAAGCTTTCTTT

j_call: TRBJ1-6
d_call: NA
v_call: TRBV18
clone_size: many
cdr3_aa: CASSPGGNSPLHF
cdr3_nt: TGTGCCAGCTCACCTGGGGGCAATTCACCCCTCCACTTT

j_call: TRBJ1-1
d_call: NA
v_call: TRBV29-1
clone_size: NA
cdr3_aa: CSDSRTGNTEAFF
cdr3_nt: TGCAGTGACTCGCGCACAGGGAACACTGAAGCTTTCTTT

j_call: TRBJ1-5
d_call: NA
v_call: TRBV24-1
clone_size: medium-sized
cdr3_aa: CATSRVRDSNQPQHF
cdr3_nt: TGTGCCACCAGTCGGGTCCGGGACAGCAATCAGCCCCAGCATTTT

j_call: TRBJ1-5
d_call: NA
v_call: TRBV7-3
clone_size: NA
cdr3_aa: CASSFREQGPQHF
cdr3_nt: TGTGCCAGCAGCTTCAGGGAACAAGGGCCCCAGCATTTT

j_call: TRBJ1-4
d_call: TRBD1
v_call: TRBV18
clone_size: many
cdr3_aa: CASSPGQGQGLFF
cdr3_nt: TGTGCCAGCTCACCTGGACAGGGCCAAGGACTGTTTTTT

j_call: TRBJ2-2
d_call: NA
v_call: TRBV29-1
clone_size: few
cdr3_aa: CSVGRPNTGELFF
cdr3_nt: TGCAGCGTTGGCAGACCGAACACCGGGGAGCTGTTTTTT

j_call: TRBJ1-3
d_call: NA
v_call: TRBV29-1
clone_size: NA
cdr3_aa: CSDGGQLNTEAFFGQGTIYF
cdr3_nt: NA

j_call: TRBJ1-2
d_call: NA
v_call: TRBV9
clone_size: many
cdr3_aa: CASSVDPGTYGYTF
cdr3_nt: TGTGCCAGCAGCGTAGATCCGGGGACCTATGGCTACACCTTC

j_call: TRBJ2-2
d_call: TRBD1
v_call: TRBV7-6
clone_size: once
cdr3_aa: CASSVDRVTGELFF
cdr3_nt: TGTGCCAGCAGCGTCGACAGGGTGACCGGGGAGCTGTTTTTT

j_call: TRBJ2-2
d_call: NA
v_call: TRBV19
clone_size: once
cdr3_aa: CASISFGDTNTGELFF
cdr3_nt: TGTGCCAGTATCAGTTTCGGGGATACGAACACCGGGGAGCTGTTTTTT

j_call: TRBJ2-5
d_call: NA
v_call: TRBV28
clone_size: many
cdr3_aa: CASSLLQGDRETQYF
cdr3_nt: TGTGCCAGCAGTTTGTTACAGGGAGATCGGGAGACCCAGTACTTC

j_call: TRBJ1-3
d_call: NA
v_call: TRBV12-3/TRBV12-4
clone_size: many
cdr3_aa: CASSSRETRNTIYF
cdr3_nt: TGTGCCAGCAGTTCCCGGGAAACTAGAAACACCATATATTTT

j_call: TRBJ2-7
d_call: TRBD1
v_call: TRBV20-1
clone_size: NA
cdr3_aa: CSARRADRGREQYF
cdr3_nt: TGCAGTGCTAGAAGGGCTGACAGGGGGCGCGAGCAGTACTTC